These 12 T cell receptor beta chains originate from one sample sequenced in a study of shared clonotypes between healthy human individuals (TCRdb year 2020). Preparation of the library involved the immunoSEQ multiplex PCR assay. What TCRdb holds here is the immuneACCESS table cut down to in-frame rearrangements. Part of the clones is not present; checked against another copy, under half of the missing clones reflect an unresolved V gene, and the others are unexplained. Within this sample are about 2.4 million clones, with 93% of them counted one time only. The biggest ten clones account for 0.36% of the sample. Sequencing used naive CD4+ T cells from PBMCs. The intended sense of this specimen's cell subset or site label: CD45RA+ positively selected. The receptor set was obtained from a man aged 18 to 35 in good health. Some clones in this sample may be carry-over from other donors' samples.

V usage is TRBV28 and J usage is TRBJ2-3; 7 nucleotides match TRBD1. Trimming cost V 7 bases and J 1 base; bases outside gene matches: 8. This CDR3 spans 15 amino acids. CDR1 and CDR2 from the germline V gene are MDHEN and SYDVKM. This CDR3 is CASNHLGTGTDTQYF. The CDR3 nucleotides are TGTGCCAGCAACCACTTAGGGACAGGCACAGATACGCAGTATTTT.

The chain links TRBV5-1 to TRBJ2-1; possibly TRBD1 for D (6 bases). The germline V and J ends were trimmed by 0 bases and 7 bases, with 11 bases remaining between them. Germline CDR1 and CDR2: SGHRS and YFSETQ. This CDR3 has 14 residues. The CDR3 spells CASSLGQVSNEQFF. For the CDR3, the DNA is TGCGCCAGCAGCTTGGGACAGGTCTCGAATGAGCAGTTCTTC.

The V and J genes are TRBV5-1 and TRBJ1-2; possibly TRBD1 for D (5 bases). Germline CDR1 SGHRS, CDR2 YFSETQ. CDR3 size: 13 residues. V was cut by 3 bases and J by 6 bases, with 12 bases left in between. This CDR3 reads CASSSFGGDGYTF. CDR3 bases: TGCGCCAGCAGCTCCTTCGGGGGGGATGGCTACACCTTC.

This rearrangement joins TRBV5-1 to TRBJ1-1; D not certain. Germline V gene data show CDR1 as SGHRS and CDR2 as YFSETQ. The CDR3 has 15 residues. Trimming cost V 0 bases and J 4 bases, with 13 bases left between them. The CDR3 loop is CASSLEGSKRTEAFF. The CDR3 DNA reads TGCGCCAGCAGCTTGGAAGGGTCCAAGCGCACTGAAGCTTTCTTT.

A few counts support this clone. CDR3 protein: CASSPQSTEAFF. DNA for the CDR3: TGTGCCAGCTCACCACAGTCGACTGAAGCTTTCTTT. The V call is TRBV18, the J call TRBJ1-1; D not certain. V lost 1 base and J lost 5, with 5 bases in between. This CDR3 contains 12 residues. CDR1 is KGHSH, CDR2 LQKENI, per germline.

On this clone itself: This CDR3 is also generated by other DNA sequences in the sample. The chain employs TRBV5-1 and TRBJ2-5; no reliable D call. This CDR3 is built from 12 residues. The ends were cut back, 1 base at V and 4 bases at J, with 5 bases in the middle. Germline CDR1 and CDR2: SGHRS and YFSETQ. In DNA, the CDR3 is TGCGCCAGCAGCTTGAAAGGAGAGACCCAGTACTTC. This gives the protein CASSLKGETQYF.

V is TRBV14 and J is TRBJ2-1; TRBD1 or TRBD2 may be the D gene (6 bases each). The germline V gene encodes CDR1 SGHDN and CDR2 FVKESK. CDR3 length: 16 amino acids. With 4 bases removed from V and 0 bases from J, the gap between germline ends came to 13 bases. CDR3: CASSRDTGSSYNEQFF. DNA for the CDR3: TGTGCCAGCAGCCGGGACACCGGGAGCTCCTACAATGAGCAGTTCTTC.

The V and J genes are TRBV6-6 and TRBJ1-1, with TRBD1 as a possible D gene (6 bases). Germline values: CDR1 MNHNY, CDR2 SVGAGI (reference sequence). The CDR3 totals 16 residues. Trimming pared 8 bases from V and 7 bases from J, leaving 26 bases between. For the CDR3, the DNA is TGTGCCAGCCTTATTGGGGAGTCCCCAGGGGAACATGAAGCTTTCTTT. Protein: CASLIGESPGEHEAFF.

The chain uses TRBV15 and TRBJ2-1; D gene uncertain. With 5 bases removed from V and 7 bases from J, the gap between germline ends came to 15 bases. Germline lookup yields CDR1 LNHNV and CDR2 YYDKDF (reference sequence). The CDR3 spans 14 residues. Written as DNA, the CDR3 is TGTGCCACCAGCGACTGGCGGCCCTTAAATGAGCAGTTCTTC. Protein product: CATSDWRPLNEQFF. Full variable domain (remainder filled in from reference TRBV15 and TRBJ2-1): DAMVIQNPRYQVTQFGKPVTLSCSQTLNHNVMYWYQQKSSQAPKLLFHYYDKDFNNEADTPDNFQSRRPNTSFCFLDIRSPGLGDTAMYLCATSDWRPLNEQFFGPGTRLTVL.

The V and J genes are TRBV7-8 and TRBJ1-2, with TRBD1 matching over 12 bases. V trimming: 2 bases; J trimming: 5 bases; junction bases outside the gene matches: 9. Germline loops: CDR1 SGHVS, CDR2 FQNEAQ. This CDR3 is built from 17 residues. The CDR3 sequence: CASSLSGTGGLGYGYTF. CDR3 DNA sequence: TGTGCCAGCAGCTTATCCGGGACAGGGGGCCTCGGTTATGGCTACACCTTC.

This chain connects TRBV19 to TRBJ1-1; D call uncertain. Germline CDR1 LNHDA, CDR2 SQIVND (reference sequence). V lost 3 bases to trimming and J lost 4 bases, with 9 bases between them. The CDR3 spans 13 residues. CDR3 bases: TGTGCCAGTAGTATTGAAGGGAGCACTGAAGCTTTCTTT. Translation: CASSIEGSTEAFF. The whole variable domain, filled in from reference TRBV19 and TRBJ1-1, reads DGGITQSPKYLFRKEGQNVTLSCEQNLNHDAMYWYRQDPGQGLRLIYYSQIVNDFQKGDIAEGYSVSREKKESFPLTVTSAQKNPTAFYLCASSIEGSTEAFFGQGTRLTVV.

J is TRBJ2-7 and V is TRBV28; the D is unclear. Germline V gene data show CDR1 as MDHEN and CDR2 as SYDVKM. V was trimmed by 2 bases and J by 3 bases, leaving 8 bases between them. This CDR3 comprises 13 residues. CDR3 DNA sequence: TGTGCCAGCAGTTTAAACCTACTCTACGAGCAGTACTTC. As protein: CASSLNLLYEQYF.